This entry features one T cell receptor (beta chain) sequence. These data originate in a study of memory CD4+ T cells and cytomegalovirus serostatus. Assay used: immunoSEQ multiplex PCR; TCRdb lists only in-frame clones, some missing. The sample lists under 75,000 clones, around three quarters occurring once. The CDR3 covers 15 residues. Trimming removed 1 base at V and 0 bases at J, with 9 bases between. Per the germline V gene, CDR1 is LGHNA and CDR2 is YSLEER. Single viable CD3+CD4+CD8-CD45RO+ cells were sorted as the memory CD4+ T cells. The TCR comes from an adult in good health and CMV-seronegative. Some clones in this sample may be carry-over from other donors' samples. Sequencing was done on a sample of memory CD4+ T cells from blood. The chain carries TRBV4-3 and TRBJ1-2; no reliable D call. CDR3 coding DNA: TGCGCCAGCAGCCAAGTTTTAGGGCCTAACTATGGCTACACCTTC. Protein sequence: CASSQVLGPNYGYTF.